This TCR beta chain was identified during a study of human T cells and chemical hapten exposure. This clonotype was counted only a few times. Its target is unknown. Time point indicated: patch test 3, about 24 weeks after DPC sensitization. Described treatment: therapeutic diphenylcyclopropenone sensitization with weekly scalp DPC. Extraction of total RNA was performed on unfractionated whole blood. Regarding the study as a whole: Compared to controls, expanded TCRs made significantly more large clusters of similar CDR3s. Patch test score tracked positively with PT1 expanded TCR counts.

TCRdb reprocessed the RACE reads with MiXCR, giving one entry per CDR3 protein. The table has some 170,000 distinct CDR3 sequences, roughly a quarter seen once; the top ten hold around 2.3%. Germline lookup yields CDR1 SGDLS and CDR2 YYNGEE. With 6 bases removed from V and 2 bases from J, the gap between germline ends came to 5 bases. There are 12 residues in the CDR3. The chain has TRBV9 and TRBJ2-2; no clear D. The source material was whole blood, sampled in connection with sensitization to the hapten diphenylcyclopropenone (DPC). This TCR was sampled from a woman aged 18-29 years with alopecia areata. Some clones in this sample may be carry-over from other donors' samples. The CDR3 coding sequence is TGTGCCAGCAAAAAAAACACCGGGGAGCTGTTTTTT. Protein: CASKKNTGELFF.